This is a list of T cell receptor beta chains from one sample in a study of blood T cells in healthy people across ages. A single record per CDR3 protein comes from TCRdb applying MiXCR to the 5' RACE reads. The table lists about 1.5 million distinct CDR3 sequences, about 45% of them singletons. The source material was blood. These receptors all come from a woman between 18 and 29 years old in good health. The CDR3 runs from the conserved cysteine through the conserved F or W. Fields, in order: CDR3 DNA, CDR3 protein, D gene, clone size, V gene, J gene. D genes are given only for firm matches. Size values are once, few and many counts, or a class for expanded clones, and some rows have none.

DNA: TGCAGTGCTAGAGATAGTAGCGGACAGATTAGCACAGATACGCAGTATTTT
CDR3: CSARDSSGQISTDTQYF
D: NA
size: NA
V: TRBV20-1
J: TRBJ2-3

DNA: TGTGCCAGCAGTGTAGAAGTGCGGGGAAGCGCAGATACGCAGTATTTT
CDR3: CASSVEVRGSADTQYF
D: NA
size: once
V: TRBV25-1
J: TRBJ2-3

DNA: TGTGCCAGCAGCGGAAGACAGGGTCCTTCTGAAAAACTGTTTTTT
CDR3: CASSGRQGPSEKLFF
D: TRBD1
size: NA
V: TRBV7-8
J: TRBJ1-4

DNA: TGTGCCAGCAGTTTATTGGGGTTCGGGGAGCTGTTTTTT
CDR3: CASSLLGFGELFF
D: NA
size: NA
V: TRBV27
J: TRBJ2-2

DNA: TGTGCCAGCAGCTTAGCGGGGGTGGCGGTCAATCGGCCCCAGCATTTT
CDR3: CASSLAGVAVNRPQHF
D: NA
size: NA
V: TRBV7-2
J: TRBJ1-5

DNA: TGCAGCTTGGAAGCGGACGGGGGCCCCACAGATACGCAGTATTTT
CDR3: CSLEADGGPTDTQYF
D: NA
size: few
V: TRBV29-1
J: TRBJ2-3

DNA: TGTGCCAGCAGTTTGAGGGGCGCTCTAACCTACGAGCAGTACTTC
CDR3: CASSLRGALTYEQYF
D: NA
size: few
V: TRBV27
J: TRBJ2-7

DNA: TGTGCCACCTTGGGGGAAGTGGACAATGAGCAGTTCTTC
CDR3: CATLGEVDNEQFF
D: NA
size: many
V: TRBV10-3
J: TRBJ2-1

DNA: TGTGCCACCAGCGGGCCAAACAGTGAGACCCAGTACTTC
CDR3: CATSGPNSETQYF
D: NA
size: NA
V: TRBV15
J: TRBJ2-5

DNA: TGTGCCATCAGTGAGCCTAGCGGGGGAACCACAGATACGCAGTATTTT
CDR3: CAISEPSGGTTDTQYF
D: TRBD2
size: NA
V: TRBV10-3
J: TRBJ2-3

DNA: TGTGCCAGCAGCTTAGTGGGAAGATCTGAGGCAGATACGCAGTATTTT
CDR3: CASSLVGRSEADTQYF
D: NA
size: few
V: TRBV7-9
J: TRBJ2-3

DNA: TGTGCCAGCAGCCAAGGGGGGGCAGGCTGGAACACTGAAGCTTTCTTT
CDR3: CASSQGGAGWNTEAFF
D: NA
size: NA
V: TRBV3-1
J: TRBJ1-1

DNA: TGCAGCGTCGCCGTTTCTAGCTCGCGCTCAGATACGCAGTATTTT
CDR3: CSVAVSSSRSDTQYF
D: NA
size: NA
V: TRBV29-1
J: TRBJ2-3

DNA: TGTGCCAGCAGCTTAGATGCCCCCTACGAGCAGTACTTC
CDR3: CASSLDAPYEQYF
D: NA
size: NA
V: TRBV11-2
J: TRBJ2-7